This entry describes one T cell receptor beta chain. This sample was included in a study of sequential checkpoint blockade in melanoma. Treatment: randomized to nivolumab then ipilimumab (arm A) or the reverse (arm B). From thawed PBMCs, live CD3+CD8+ cells negative for CD19 and CD56 were sorted. Repertoires were generated with immunoSEQ multiplex PCR, while TCRdb's copy carries only in-frame clones and drops some. The top ten clones hold roughly 12% of a sample with 30,000 to 40,000 clones, 80% to 90% of them seen once. Sequencing was performed on CD8+ T cells sorted from blood (inferred from file names), taken from a patient given nivolumab and ipilimumab in sequence. This receptor was taken from a human donor with melanoma.

The CDR3 DNA is TGTGCCAGCTGGGCCGGGGGTAGGGCTGAAGCTTTCTTT. Translated: CASWAGGRAEAFF. The chain combines TRBV2 with TRBJ1-1; weak D call: TRBD1 (5 bases). The CDR3 length is 13 residues. The ends were cut back, 8 bases at V and 6 bases at J, with 16 bases in the middle. Germline values: CDR1 SNHLY, CDR2 FYNNEI.